A selection of T cell receptor beta chains follows, all from one sample in a study of shared clonotypes between healthy human individuals. The protocol was immunoSEQ multiplex PCR, while the TCRdb copy is restricted to in-frame clones and leaves out a portion. The sample consists of 1,100,000 or so clones, 75% to 80% of them appearing once. The sequenced sample consisted of memory CD4+ T cells from PBMCs. The receptor source for this set is a man younger than 35 in good health. Some clones in this sample may be carry-over from other donors' samples. Both conserved end residues are part of each CDR3. Each record gives: clone size, V gene, J gene, CDR3 length, D gene, CDR3 protein, CDR3 DNA. A D gene is named only where the DNA matches it firmly. Only some rows state a clone size, as once, few, many or a class for expanded clones.

size: once
V: TRBV6-6
J: TRBJ2-6
length: 14
D: -
CDR3: CASTWVSGANVLTF
DNA: TGTGCCAGCACTTGGGTCTCTGGGGCCAACGTCCTGACTTTC

size: -
V: TRBV2
J: TRBJ2-5
length: 15
D: -
CDR3: CASSPSAWRQETQYF
DNA: TGTGCCAGCAGTCCAAGTGCCTGGAGACAAGAGACCCAGTACTTC

size: -
V: TRBV4-3
J: TRBJ2-3
length: 14
D: -
CDR3: CASSQQTGTDTQYF
DNA: TGCGCCAGCAGCCAACAAACAGGCACAGATACGCAGTATTTT

size: many
V: TRBV6-1
J: TRBJ2-1
length: 18
D: TRBD2
CDR3: CASSDPGGAGVSYNEQFF
DNA: TGTGCCAGCAGTGACCCGGGGGGAGCGGGCGTTTCCTACAATGAGCAGTTCTTC

size: -
V: TRBV9
J: TRBJ1-5
length: 15
D: TRBD1
CDR3: CASSVYGTGTGPQHF
DNA: TGTGCCAGCAGCGTATACGGGACAGGGACTGGGCCCCAGCATTTT

size: -
V: TRBV29-1
J: TRBJ2-5
length: 14
D: TRBD1
CDR3: CSGRPTGGRETQYF
DNA: TGCAGCGGCCGACCGACAGGGGGCCGGGAGACCCAGTACTTC

size: -
V: TRBV7-6
J: TRBJ1-1
length: 14
D: -
CDR3: CASSLVEGLTEAFF
DNA: TGTGCCAGCAGCTTGGTCGAGGGTTTAACTGAAGCTTTCTTT

size: -
V: TRBV18
J: TRBJ1-1
length: 14
D: TRBD1
CDR3: CASSPTTGATEAFF
DNA: TGTGCCAGCTCACCCACCACAGGGGCCACTGAAGCTTTCTTT

size: -
V: TRBV7-2
J: TRBJ1-3
length: 14
D: -
CDR3: CASSSTSSGNTIYF
DNA: TGTGCCAGCAGCTCCACGAGCTCTGGAAACACCATATATTTT

size: -
V: TRBV5-4
J: TRBJ2-5
length: 14
D: TRBD1
CDR3: CASREGTVQETQYF
DNA: TGTGCCAGCAGAGAGGGGACAGTCCAAGAGACCCAGTACTTC

size: few
V: TRBV7-2
J: TRBJ2-7
length: 15
D: -
CDR3: CASTTRTEYYYEQYF
DNA: TGTGCCAGCACCACGAGGACAGAATATTACTACGAGCAGTACTTC

size: -
V: TRBV2
J: TRBJ2-7
length: 14
D: -
CDR3: CARSTTGSSHEQYF
DNA: TGTGCCAGGAGCACTACCGGGAGTTCCCACGAGCAGTACTTC

size: -
V: TRBV9
J: TRBJ1-4
length: 16
D: -
CDR3: CASSLGWGLGNEKLFF
DNA: TGTGCCAGCAGCCTCGGGTGGGGACTGGGGAATGAAAAACTGTTTTTT

size: many
V: TRBV7-8
J: TRBJ2-5
length: 12
D: -
CDR3: CAGGGTQETQYF
DNA: TGTGCCGGAGGGGGCACCCAAGAGACCCAGTACTTC

size: -
V: TRBV4-1
J: TRBJ2-1
length: 18
D: -
CDR3: CASSQEPGRGSSYNEQFF
DNA: TGCGCCAGCAGCCAAGAACCGGGCAGGGGAAGCTCCTACAATGAGCAGTTCTTC

size: -
V: TRBV28
J: TRBJ2-1
length: 14
D: TRBD2
CDR3: CASSLSGGAYEQFF
DNA: TGTGCCAGCAGTTTAAGCGGGGGGGCCTATGAGCAGTTCTTC

size: once
V: TRBV10-1
J: TRBJ2-3
length: 18
D: TRBD2
CDR3: CASSEQSLAAKNTDTQYF
DNA: TGCGCCAGCAGTGAGCAGAGCCTAGCGGCTAAAAACACAGATACGCAGTATTTT

size: -
V: TRBV27
J: TRBJ2-2
length: 15
D: -
CDR3: CASSLGGRLTGELFF
DNA: TGTGCCAGCAGTTTAGGGGGGCGTCTCACCGGGGAGCTGTTTTTT

size: -
V: TRBV20-1
J: TRBJ1-2
length: 9
D: -
CDR3: CSATRGYTF
DNA: TGCAGTGCAACGAGGGGCTACACCTTC

size: -
V: TRBV27
J: TRBJ1-6
length: 16
D: -
CDR3: CASSLAPHRWSSPLHF
DNA: TGTGCCAGCAGTTTAGCCCCCCACCGTTGGAGTTCACCCCTCCACTTT

size: few
V: TRBV5-4
J: TRBJ2-3
length: 14
D: -
CDR3: CASSLFTSTDTQYF
DNA: TGTGCCAGCAGCTTGTTTACTAGCACAGATACGCAGTATTTT

size: -
V: TRBV7-2
J: TRBJ2-2
length: 16
D: -
CDR3: CASSLTDTAVAGELFF
DNA: TGTGCCAGCAGCTTAACAGACACGGCGGTCGCCGGGGAGCTGTTTTTT